Following are 9 T cell receptor beta chains from one sample sequenced in a study of blood T cell repertoires in COVID-19. Only in-frame clones appear in the TCRdb table, and some are missing; sequencing was by immunoSEQ multiplex PCR. The table has around 200,000 clones, approximately 90% seen once. Sequencing used peripheral blood. The receptor source for this set is a man in his forties with acute or convalescent COVID-19.

The chain employs TRBV6-5 and TRBJ2-7, with D perhaps matching TRBD1 (6 bases). There are 15 residues in the CDR3. The ends were cut back, 7 bases at V and 2 bases at J, with 18 bases in the middle. CDR1 is MNHEY, CDR2 SVGAGI, per germline. CDR3 nucleotide sequence: TGTGCCAGCATATCTGGACAGTCTTTCCCCTACGAGCAGTACTTC. Protein: CASISGQSFPYEQYF.

This chain uses TRBV28 with TRBJ1-2; D may be TRBD1 (5 bases). Deletions cut 2 bases from V and 5 bases from J, with 9 bases between. The CDR3 totals 13 residues. Germline V CDR1 and CDR2: MDHEN, SYDVKM. CDR3 nucleotides: TGTGCCAGCAGTTTACAGGGAAGGTATGGCTACACCTTC. Its translation is CASSLQGRYGYTF.

The DNA for the CDR3 is TGTGCCAGCAGCCCTAGACTAGCGGGAGAGGATGAGCAGTTCTTC. Residues: CASSPRLAGEDEQFF. This chain joins TRBV7-8 and TRBJ2-1, with 12 bases identical to TRBD2. V lost 5 bases, J lost 8 bases, and 7 bases stayed unmatched. CDR1 is SGHVS and CDR2 is FQNEAQ in the germline V gene. The CDR3 contains 15 residues.

This chain uses TRBV10-2 with TRBJ2-1; D not resolved. The CDR3 length is 12 residues. Trimming removed 5 bases at V and 6 bases at J, with 8 bases between. Germline V gene sequence: CDR1 WSHSY, CDR2 SAAADI. CDR3 region: CASSSSSNEQFF. For the CDR3, the DNA is TGCGCCAGCAGTAGTAGCTCCAATGAGCAGTTCTTC.

The chain links TRBV15 to TRBJ2-7; 13 bases match TRBD2. J lost 3 bases, V lost 2 bases, and 7 bases had no gene match. This CDR3 contains 17 residues. CDR1 is LNHNV and CDR2 is YYDKDF in the germline V gene (reference sequence). CDR3 nucleotide sequence: TGTGCCACCAGCAGAACCGCCGGGACTAGCGGGGACTACGAGCAGTACTTC. It translates to CATSRTAGTSGDYEQYF.

This chain uses TRBV20-1 with TRBJ1-5; D may be TRBD1 (6 bases). The CDR3 spans 14 residues. Germline values: CDR1 DFQATT, CDR2 SNEGSKA (reference sequence). V gave up 3 bases and J gave up 0 bases, with 9 bases separating them. The CDR3 reads CSASPGDSNQPQHF. The CDR3 DNA reads TGCAGTGCTAGTCCAGGGGATAGCAATCAGCCCCAGCATTTT.

This chain links TRBV28 with TRBJ2-6; D is undetermined. Germline CDR1 MDHEN, CDR2 SYDVKM. The CDR3 covers 16 residues. V was clipped by 6 bases and J by 4 bases, with 16 bases between them. CDR3 DNA: TGTGCCAGCAGCCTACGTCCCGGAGCGGGGGCCAACGTCCTGACTTTC. Translated, it gives CASSLRPGAGANVLTF.

The chain links TRBV27 to TRBJ2-1; maybe TRBD1 (5 bases). Trimming took off 4 bases at V and 4 bases at J, with 20 bases between the two ends. CDR3 length: 17 residues. Germline-derived CDR1 and CDR2 are MNHEY and SMNVEV (reference sequence). The CDR3 reads CASSWRPTRGLYNEQFF. CDR3 in DNA: TGTGCCAGCAGTTGGCGACCGACAAGGGGATTATACAATGAGCAGTTCTTC.

The rearrangement joins TRBV7-6 to TRBJ2-7; D remains unclear. The CDR3 extends over 12 amino acids. Per germline, CDR1 SGHVS and CDR2 FNYEAQ. V shed 5 bases and J shed 4 bases, with 9 bases lying between them. The CDR3 coding sequence is TGTGCCAGCAGCCAGACTGCGTACGAGCAGTACTTC. This codes for CASSQTAYEQYF.